This T cell receptor beta chain was found in a study of shared clonotypes between healthy human individuals. Cells designated naive CD8 were CD45RO-negative and were positively selected for CCR7, with terminally differentiated effector memory CD45RA+ cells excluded. The CDR3 contains 13 residues. Germline V gene sequence: CDR1 SSHAT, CDR2 FNYEAQ (reference sequence). Note on this clone: Sequence at one end of the junction differs from germline and may be a read error.

DNA at about 190 ng, around 30,000 T cell genomes, went into sorted-subset replicate PCRs. Libraries were prepared by immunoSEQ multiplex PCR; TCRdb keeps only in-frame clonotypes and omits some of them. Of some 1,900,000 clones listed, over 85% are singletons. The chain uses TRBV7-7 and TRBJ2-3; D is unclear. This clonotype was sampled from a man younger than 30 in good health. The material sequenced was naive CD8+ T cells sorted from blood. In nucleotides, the CDR3 is TGTGCTAGCAGCTTACAATTCACAGATACGCAGTATTTT. This gives the protein CASSLQFTDTQYF.